This T cell receptor (beta chain) was recovered during a study of T cell changes during pregnancy in multiple sclerosis. The table came from immunoSEQ multiplex PCR; TCRdb's copy has only in-frame clones and leaves some out. The table has about 38,000 clones, around 90% seen once; the top ten hold around 5.5%. The CDR3 totals 15 residues. The germline V and J ends were trimmed by 5 bases and 7 bases, with 18 bases remaining between them. Germline-derived CDR1 and CDR2 are SEHNR and FQNEAQ (reference sequence). The specimen was CD8+ T cells from peripheral blood mononuclear cells, collected in the third trimester of pregnancy. The V call is TRBV7-9, the J call TRBJ1-5; no reliable D call. This clonotype was sampled from a female donor with multiple sclerosis, enrolled in a pregnancy study. In DNA form, the CDR3 reads TGTGCCAGCAGCCCAGCAAGCCCACCGGGACAGCCCCAGCATTTT. Residues: CASSPASPPGQPQHF.